These 3 T cell receptor beta chains originate from one sample sequenced in a study of neoadjuvant nivolumab and ipilimumab in lung cancer. Assay: immunoSEQ multiplex PCR; the TCRdb copy retains only in-frame clones and omits some. In the table there are about 29,000 clones, 75% to 85% of which are singletons. The sequencing here drew on tumor tissue, taken after neoadjuvant nivolumab, alone or with ipilimumab, at or shortly before surgery. These receptors were obtained from an adult with non-small cell lung cancer.

The chain is built from TRBV10-3 and TRBJ1-5; D is possibly TRBD1 (5 bases). Trimming left V 0 bases short and J 4 bases short, with 13 bases between. This CDR3 region has 16 residues. The germline gives CDR1 ENHRY, CDR2 SYGVKD. The CDR3 region has the DNA TGTGCCATCAGTGAGTCGAGGGGAAGGTGGAATCAGCCCCAGCATTTT. Residues: CAISESRGRWNQPQHF.

This clone is medium-sized (0.01 to 0.1%) by share. The chain carries TRBV13 and TRBJ1-2; maybe TRBD1 (5 bases). Trimming left V 2 bases short and J 5 bases short, with 12 bases between. Germline lookup yields CDR1 PRHDT and CDR2 FYEKMQ (reference sequence). The length of the CDR3 is 14 residues. The CDR3 region is CASSLNQGAYGYTF. In DNA, the CDR3 is TGTGCCAGCAGCTTAAACCAGGGCGCTTATGGCTACACCTTC.

The rearrangement uses TRBV6-5 and TRBJ2-7, with D perhaps given as TRBD1 or TRBD2 (6 bases each). The CDR3 has 11 residues. Deletions cut 7 bases from V and 6 bases from J, with 10 bases between. Per germline, CDR1 MNHEY and CDR2 SVGAGI. CDR3 sequence (DNA): TGTGCCAGCACGGGGGCAGCCGAGCAGTACTTC. Translating gives CASTGAAEQYF.